The source of this T cell receptor (beta chain) is a study of CD8 T cells in Susac syndrome. This clonotype was found a few times. The multiple sclerosis controls, all treatment-naive patients, had relapsing-remitting disease that was stable or active. After extraction with the RNeasy kit, roughly 0.45 to 1 ug of the RNA was reverse transcribed using random hexamers. An immunoSEQ multiplex PCR amplified TCR beta CDR3 over 54 Vbeta and 13 Jbeta. TCRdb analysed the immunoSEQ multiplex PCR reads with MiXCR anew, one entry per CDR3 protein. The sample lists some 300,000 distinct CDR3 sequences, 70% to 90% seen once, with about 0.11% in the top ten. The sequencing input was CD8+ T cells from PBMCs. This clonotype originated in a human donor with multiple sclerosis.

The CDR3 loop is CASSSDLNQPQHF. In nucleotides, the CDR3 is TGTGCCAGCAGCTCGGACCTTAATCAGCCCCAGCATTTT. This chain connects TRBV7-6 to TRBJ1-5; D is uncertain. This CDR3 has 13 residues. CDR1 and CDR2 (germline): SGHVS, FNYEAQ. The ends were cut back, 4 bases at V and 4 bases at J, with 8 bases in the middle.